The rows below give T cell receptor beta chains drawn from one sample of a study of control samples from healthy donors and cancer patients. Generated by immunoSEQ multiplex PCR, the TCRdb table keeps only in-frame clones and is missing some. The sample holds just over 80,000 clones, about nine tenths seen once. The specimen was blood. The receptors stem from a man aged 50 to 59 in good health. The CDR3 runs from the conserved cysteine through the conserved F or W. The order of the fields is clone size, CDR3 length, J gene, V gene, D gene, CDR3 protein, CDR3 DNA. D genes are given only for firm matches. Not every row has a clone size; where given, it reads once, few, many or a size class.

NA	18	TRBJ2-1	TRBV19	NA	CASSIRSDGRFPYNEQFF	TGTGCCAGTAGTATAAGATCGGACGGCCGGTTCCCCTACAATGAGCAGTTCTTC
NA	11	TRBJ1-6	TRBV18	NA	CASSPASPLHF	TGTGCCAGCTCACCAGCTTCACCCCTCCACTTT
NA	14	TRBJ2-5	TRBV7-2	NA	CASSATLPRVTQYF	TGTGCCAGCAGCGCGACACTCCCCCGGGTGACCCAGTACTTC
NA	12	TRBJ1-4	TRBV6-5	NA	CASSRGDGKLFF	TGTGCCAGCAGCCGTGGGGATGGAAAACTGTTTTTT
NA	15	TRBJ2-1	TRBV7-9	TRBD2	CASTVQRGDYNEQFF	TGTGCCAGCACCGTTCAGCGGGGGGATTACAATGAGCAGTTCTTC
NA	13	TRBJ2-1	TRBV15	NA	CATSRVTRNEQFF	TGTGCCACCAGCAGAGTGACGAGGAATGAGCAGTTCTTC
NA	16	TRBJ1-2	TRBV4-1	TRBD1	CASSQAPGGGGYGYTF	TGCGCCAGCAGCCAAGCTCCCGGAGGGGGCGGGTATGGCTACACCTTC
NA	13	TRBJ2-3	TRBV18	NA	CASSPSQGDTQYF	TGTGCCAGCTCACCTTCACAGGGAGATACGCAGTATTTT
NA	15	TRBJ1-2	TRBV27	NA	CASSPSAGSNYGYTF	TGTGCCAGCAGTCCCTCCGCGGGATCTAACTATGGCTACACCTTC
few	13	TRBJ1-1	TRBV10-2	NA	CASMLQGNTEAFF	TGCGCCAGCATGCTACAGGGGAACACTGAAGCTTTCTTT
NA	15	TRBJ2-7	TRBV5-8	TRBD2	CASSALAGGLNEQYF	TGTGCCAGCAGCGCACTAGCGGGGGGGCTCAACGAGCAGTACTTC
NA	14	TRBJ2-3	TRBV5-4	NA	CASSRDSSTDTQYF	TGTGCCAGCAGCAGGGACTCTAGCACAGATACGCAGTATTTT
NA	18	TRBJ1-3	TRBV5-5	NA	CASSLGFGGGLIGNTIYF	TGTGCCAGCAGCTTGGGCTTTGGGGGCGGCTTAATCGGAAACACCATATATTTT
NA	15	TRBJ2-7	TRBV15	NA	CATSREGGNSYEQYF	TGTGCCACCAGCAGAGAAGGGGGAAACTCCTACGAGCAGTACTTC
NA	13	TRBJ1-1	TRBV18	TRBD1	CASSPTGQAEAFF	TGTGCCAGCTCACCAACTGGACAGGCTGAAGCTTTCTTT
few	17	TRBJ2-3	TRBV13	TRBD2	CASSLGRGLAGEDTQYF	TGTGCCAGCAGCTTAGGCCGTGGACTAGCGGGGGAAGATACGCAGTATTTT
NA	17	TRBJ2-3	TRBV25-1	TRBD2	CASSDRPVGLAGDTQYF	TGTGCCAGCAGTGATCGGCCGGTGGGGCTAGCGGGAGATACGCAGTATTTT
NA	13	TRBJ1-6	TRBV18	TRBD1	CASSPDRGSPLHF	TGTGCCAGCTCACCCGACAGGGGTTCACCCCTCCACTTT
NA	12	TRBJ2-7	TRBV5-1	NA	CASRADYYEQYF	TGCGCCTCCCGGGCGGATTACTACGAGCAGTACTTC
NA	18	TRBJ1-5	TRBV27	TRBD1	CASSSQPLTGVGNQPQHF	TGTGCCAGCAGTTCCCAGCCTCTTACAGGGGTTGGCAATCAGCCCCAGCATTTT
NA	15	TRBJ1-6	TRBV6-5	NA	CATRRGDSYNSPLHF	TGTGCCACCCGGCGGGGCGACTCCTATAATTCACCCCTCCACTTT
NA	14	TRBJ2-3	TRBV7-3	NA	CASSSSTGTDTQYF	TGTGCCAGCAGCTCCTCGACAGGCACAGATACGCAGTATTTT
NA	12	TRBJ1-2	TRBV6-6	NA	CASKDSLNGYTF	TGTGCCAGCAAAGACAGCCTCAATGGCTACACCTTC
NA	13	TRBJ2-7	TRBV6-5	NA	CASSYSRTARAYF	TGTGCCAGCAGTTACTCGCGGACTGCTCGAGCGTACTTC
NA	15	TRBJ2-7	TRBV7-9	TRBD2	CASSSSGVSSYEQYF	TGTGCCAGCAGTTCCAGCGGGGTGAGCTCCTACGAGCAGTACTTC
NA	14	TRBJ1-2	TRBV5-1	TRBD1	CASSLQGLEDGYTF	TGCGCCAGCAGTTTACAGGGGTTGGAGGATGGCTACACCTTC
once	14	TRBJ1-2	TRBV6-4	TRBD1	CASSRDSTTYGYTF	TGTGCCAGCAGTCGGGACAGTACTACCTATGGCTACACCTTC
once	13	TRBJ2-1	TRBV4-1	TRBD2	CASSHPTSDEQFF	TGCGCCAGCAGCCACCCGACTAGCGATGAGCAGTTCTTC
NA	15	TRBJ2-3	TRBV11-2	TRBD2	CASSLLAGGTDTQYF	TGTGCCAGCAGCCTCCTAGCGGGGGGCACAGATACGCAGTATTTT
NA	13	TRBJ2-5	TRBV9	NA	CASSVEGPETQYF	TGTGCCAGCAGCGTTGAGGGGCCTGAGACCCAGTACTTC
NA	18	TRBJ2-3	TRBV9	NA	CASSVALSGRGESDTQYF	TGTGCCAGCAGCGTAGCTCTTTCGGGACGCGGGGAGTCCGATACGCAGTATTTT
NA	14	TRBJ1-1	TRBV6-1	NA	CASSEDRISGGVFF	TGTGCCAGCAGTGAAGATCGGATCTCAGGAGGGGTATTCTTT
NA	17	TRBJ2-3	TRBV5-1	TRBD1	CASRDRGRGDPTDTQYF	TGCGCCAGCAGAGACAGGGGCCGGGGAGATCCGACAGATACGCAGTATTTT
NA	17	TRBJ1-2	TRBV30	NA	CAWSVGTERDSSYGYTF	TGTGCCTGGAGTGTAGGAACAGAAAGGGATTCGTCCTATGGCTACACCTTC
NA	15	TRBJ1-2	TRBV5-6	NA	CASSLAGGGYSGYTF	TGTGCCAGCAGCTTGGCCGGGGGAGGGTACAGTGGCTACACCTTC
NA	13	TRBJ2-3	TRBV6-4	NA	CASSGGRTDTQYF	TGTGCCAGCAGTGGTGGCAGGACAGATACGCAGTATTTT
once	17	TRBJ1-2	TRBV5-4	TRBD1	CASSQKSSGTGYSGYTF	TGTGCCAGCAGCCAAAAATCGTCCGGGACAGGGTACTCTGGCTACACCTTC
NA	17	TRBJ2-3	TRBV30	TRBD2	CAWSVPGLAGFTDTQYF	TGTGCCTGGAGTGTTCCCGGACTAGCGGGATTCACAGATACGCAGTATTTT
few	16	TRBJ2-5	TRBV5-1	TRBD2	CASSLSGGNSQETQYF	TGCGCCAGCAGCTTAAGCGGGGGTAACTCGCAAGAGACCCAGTACTTC
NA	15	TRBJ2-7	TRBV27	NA	CASSFYLEGNYEQYF	TGTGCCAGCAGTTTTTACCTAGAGGGGAACTACGAGCAGTACTTC
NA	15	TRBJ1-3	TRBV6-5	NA	CASSYTGVSGNTIYF	TGTGCCAGCAGTTACACTGGAGTCTCTGGAAACACCATATATTTT
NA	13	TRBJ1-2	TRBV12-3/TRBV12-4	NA	CASSLQQVDGYTF	TGTGCCAGCAGTTTGCAGCAGGTGGATGGCTACACCTTC
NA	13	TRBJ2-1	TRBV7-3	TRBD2	CASSSGGRNEQFF	TGTGCCAGCAGCTCGGGGGGGCGGAATGAGCAGTTCTTC
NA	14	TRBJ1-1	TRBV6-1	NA	CASSEAWGADEAFF	TGTGCCAGCAGTGAAGCGTGGGGGGCGGATGAAGCTTTCTTT
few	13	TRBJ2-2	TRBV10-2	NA	CASRPSSSGELFF	TGCGCCAGCAGACCTAGTAGTAGCGGGGAGCTGTTTTTT
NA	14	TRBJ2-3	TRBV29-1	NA	CSVEDLGGTDTQYF	TGCAGCGTTGAAGATCTTGGGGGCACAGATACGCAGTATTTT